This TCR beta chain was sequenced for a study of blood T cell repertoires in COVID-19. Study summary: Sources were T cells, B-cell-depleted T cells, or PBMCs; the material itself was cDNA or gDNA.

This clone was counted a few times. The data were produced by immunoSEQ multiplex PCR, yet TCRdb's version contains in-frame clones alone and is incomplete. The sample consists of over 300,000 clones, 70% to 90% of them appearing once. This CDR3 comprises 15 residues. The junction had 6 bases not matched to a gene; V was cut back by 7 bases and J by 1 base. From germline, CDR1 is SNHLY and CDR2 FYNNEI. V and J are TRBV2 and TRBJ1-5; 8 bases line up with TRBD1. Material for sequencing was peripheral blood. This TCR was recovered from a human donor in a cohort sampled during active COVID-19. In DNA, the CDR3 is TGTGCCAGCACCCCGGGACAGGTCAGCAATCAGCCCCAGCATTTT. Amino acid sequence: CASTPGQVSNQPQHF. The full variable domain, its missing parts supplied by reference TRBV2 and TRBJ1-5, is EPEVTQTPSHQVTQMGQEVILRCVPISNHLYFYWYRQILGQKVEFLVSFYNNEISEKSEIFDDQFSVERPDGSNFTLKIRSTKLEDSAMYFCASTPGQVSNQPQHFGDGTRLSIL.